The 28 T cell receptor beta chains below were found in one sample sequenced in a study of cytomegalovirus exposure and HLA in healthy donors. The primer mix had 60 Vbeta and 13 Jbeta primers. The data were produced by immunoSEQ multiplex PCR, yet TCRdb's version contains in-frame clones alone and is incomplete. Here the sample table reports 75,000 to 95,000 clones. Sample: PBMCs. These receptors were obtained from a girl between 10 and 17 years old in good health and CMV-seropositive.

The chain carries TRBV4-1 and TRBJ1-5; D ambiguous. CDR3 length: 15 amino acids. From germline, CDR1 is MGHRA and CDR2 YSYEKL. Trimming took off 0 bases at V and 4 bases at J, with 10 bases between the two ends. The CDR3 DNA follows: TGCGCCAGCAGCCAAGATTCCAGAATTAATCAGCCCCAGCATTTT. This sequence encodes CASSQDSRINQPQHF.

The rearrangement uses TRBV5-4 and TRBJ2-3; maybe TRBD2 (5 bases). CDR3 size: 14 residues. Germline lookup yields CDR1 SGHNT and CDR2 YYREEE (reference sequence). Trimming removed 0 bases at V and 2 bases at J, with 7 bases between. The CDR3: CASSLGGATDTQYF. The CDR3 DNA reads as TGTGCCAGCAGCTTGGGGGGAGCCACAGATACGCAGTATTTT.

The chain has TRBV7-3 and TRBJ2-5, with D possibly matching TRBD2 (5 bases). This CDR3 spans 14 amino acids. The V gene's germline CDR1 is SGHTA and CDR2 FQGTGA. V was cut by 5 bases and J by 2 bases, with 12 bases left in between. The CDR3 loop is CASSRSGTQETQYF. The CDR3 coding sequence is TGTGCCAGCAGCCGAAGCGGAACACAAGAGACCCAGTACTTC.

The V and J genes are TRBV5-1 and TRBJ2-7; D not resolved. This CDR3 is 15 amino acids long. V lost 4 bases and J lost 0, with 14 bases in between. Per germline, CDR1 SGHRS and CDR2 YFSETQ. The CDR3 coding sequence is TGCGCCAGCAGCCCCGAACGGGTGGACTCCTACGAGCAGTACTTC. Amino acid sequence: CASSPERVDSYEQYF.

This sequence joins TRBV7-9 and TRBJ1-2; maybe TRBD1 (5 bases). Between the trimmed V and J ends, which lost 5 bases and 4 bases, there was a span of 14 bases. The CDR3 consists of 14 residues. Germline V CDR1 and CDR2: SEHNR, FQNEAQ (reference sequence). DNA for the CDR3: TGTGCCAGCAGCCCTCAGGGCGTAGGCTATGGCTACACCTTC. Its protein is CASSPQGVGYGYTF.

The chain is built from TRBV5-1 and TRBJ2-7; 8 bases are shared with TRBD1. The CDR3 consists of 15 residues. Unmatched junction bases numbered 8, after V lost 4 bases and J lost 2 bases. Germline V gene data show CDR1 as SGHRS and CDR2 as YFSETQ. This CDR3 is CASSLGQGSAYEQYV. The CDR3 DNA sequence: TGCGCCAGCAGCCTAGGACAGGGAAGCGCCTACGAGCAGTACGTC.

The chain links TRBV9 to TRBJ2-3; D ambiguous. Trimming cost V 0 bases and J 4 bases, with 6 bases left between them. The CDR3 is made up of 13 amino acids. CDR1 SGDLS and CDR2 YYNGEE come from the germline V gene. CDR3 protein: CASSVVGADTQYF. The DNA for the CDR3 is TGTGCCAGCAGCGTAGTGGGCGCAGATACGCAGTATTTT.

The CDR3 sequence: CASSRQDMREGTEAFF. The CDR3 DNA is TGTGCCAGCTCTCGACAGGACATGAGAGAGGGCACTGAAGCTTTCTTT. This chain connects TRBV6-4 to TRBJ1-1; a weak D match, TRBD1 (6 bases). The CDR3 covers 16 residues. Germline CDR1 and CDR2: MRHNA and SNTAGT. Trimming stripped 8 bases from V and 4 bases from J, with 23 bases between.

The rearrangement joins TRBV28 to TRBJ2-2; D unresolved. The length of the CDR3 is 15 residues. Trimming took off 3 bases at V and 1 base at J, with 9 bases between the two ends. Germline V lookup: CDR1 MDHEN, CDR2 SYDVKM. Written as DNA, the CDR3 is TGTGCCAGCAGTTTTTATTCAGGGAACACCGGGGAGCTGTTTTTT. Translated, it gives CASSFYSGNTGELFF.

V is TRBV28 and J is TRBJ1-5; no reliable D call. Germline CDR1 reads MDHEN; CDR2 reads SYDVKM. With 3 bases removed from V and 5 bases from J, the gap between germline ends came to 14 bases. The CDR3 totals 15 residues. CDR3 coding DNA: TGTGCCAGCAGTTTGGGATCCTTCGGGGATCAGCCCCAGCATTTT. This codes for CASSLGSFGDQPQHF.

On this clone: The germline gene is not matched at one end of the junction; a read error may be the cause. The V call is TRBV5-1, the J call TRBJ2-5, with 7 bases fitting TRBD2. Germline CDR1 reads SGHRS; CDR2 reads YFSETQ. This CDR3 is built from 16 residues. The CDR3 region is CASSSGTTYTRENQYF. The CDR3 bases are TGCGCCAGCAGCTCGGGGACTACCTACACTAGGGAGAACCAGTACTTC.

The J gene is TRBJ1-5, the V gene TRBV6-5; tentatively, D is TRBD1 (5 bases). The V gene's germline CDR1 is MNHEY and CDR2 SVGAGI. The CDR3 is 13 residues long. Trimming cost V 5 bases and J 1 base, with 6 bases left between them. DNA of the CDR3: TGTGCCAGCAGTCGACAGAGCAATCAGCCCCAGCATTTT. Translated, it gives CASSRQSNQPQHF.

V usage is TRBV4-3 and J usage is TRBJ2-1, with D unclear. Between the trimmed V and J ends, which lost 4 bases and 6 bases, there was a span of 13 bases. There are 14 residues in the CDR3. Looked up from germline, CDR1 is LGHNA and CDR2 is YSLEER. The CDR3 sequence is CASSPRVVGNEQFF. For the CDR3, the DNA is TGCGCCAGCAGCCCACGAGTGGTCGGCAATGAGCAGTTCTTC.

The chain employs TRBV29-1 and TRBJ2-3; 12 bases are a match to TRBD2. Looked up from germline, CDR1 is SQVTM and CDR2 is ANQGSEA. The trim removed 1 base at V and 1 base at J, leaving 9 bases unmatched. CDR3 length: 18 amino acids. CDR3 amino acids: CSVEGSSGGALGTDTQYF. The CDR3 region has the DNA TGCAGCGTTGAAGGGTCTAGCGGGGGGGCCCTGGGCACAGATACGCAGTATTTT.

This chain connects TRBV19 to TRBJ2-6; perhaps TRBD2 as D (7 bases). V dropped 9 bases and J dropped 0 bases, with 12 bases sitting between them. Germline assignment: CDR1 LNHDA and CDR2 SQIVND (reference sequence). This CDR3 has 15 amino acids. Here the CDR3 reads CASRRGGSGANVLTF. The CDR3 DNA sequence: TGTGCCAGCCGGAGGGGGGGCTCTGGGGCCAACGTCCTGACTTTC.

The chain employs TRBV19 and TRBJ2-6; possible D gene TRBD2, 6 bases. This CDR3 has 20 amino acids. Trimming shortened V by 6 bases and J by 0 bases, and 24 bases separated the two germline ends. Per the germline V gene, CDR1 is LNHDA and CDR2 is SQIVND (reference sequence). The CDR3 protein is CASSIWGGAVTASGANVLTF. In DNA form, the CDR3 reads TGTGCCAGTAGCATTTGGGGCGGGGCGGTAACTGCCTCTGGGGCCAACGTCCTGACTTTC.

The chain uses TRBV28 and TRBJ1-1; 9 bases are shared with TRBD1. J was trimmed by 5 bases and V by 1 base; bases with no gene match: 2. Per the germline V gene, CDR1 is MDHEN and CDR2 is SYDVKM. The CDR3 is made up of 14 amino acids. This CDR3 is CASSLLGQGTEAFF. The CDR3, as DNA: TGTGCCAGCAGTTTATTGGGACAGGGAACTGAAGCTTTCTTT. Full variable domain (remainder filled in from reference TRBV28 and TRBJ1-1): DVKVTQSSRYLVKRTGEKVFLECVQDMDHENMFWYRQDPGLGLRLIYFSYDVKMKEKGDIPEGYSVSREKKERFSLILESASTNQTSMYLCASSLLGQGTEAFFGQGTRLTVV.

The chain couples TRBV6-1 to TRBJ1-4; a weak D match, TRBD1 (5 bases). In germline, CDR1 is MNHNS, CDR2 SASEGT. V dropped 4 bases and J dropped 3 bases, with 9 bases sitting between them. The CDR3 consists of 14 residues. The CDR3 reads CASSAGPANEKLFF. The CDR3 coding sequence is TGTGCCAGCAGTGCAGGGCCTGCTAATGAAAAACTGTTTTTT.

The gene calls are TRBV6-1 and TRBJ1-1, with 8 bases identical to TRBD1. The V gene end was trimmed by 3 bases and the J gene end by 5 bases; junction bases not matched to a gene: 5. The germline V gene has CDR1 MNHNS and CDR2 SASEGT. This CDR3 has 14 amino acids. The CDR3 bases are TGTGCCAGCAGTGACCGCAGGGGGCAAACTGAAGCTTTCTTT. Its translation: CASSDRRGQTEAFF.

The V gene is TRBV6-6, the J gene TRBJ2-5, with TRBD1 matching 7 bases. The J segment lost 5 bases and the V segment lost 6 bases, leaving 3 bases of the junction unmatched. From germline, CDR1 is MNHNY and CDR2 SVGAGI (reference sequence). This CDR3 spans 12 amino acids. The CDR3 loop is CASSRGLETQYF. The CDR3 DNA reads as TGTGCCAGCAGCAGGGGGTTGGAGACCCAGTACTTC.

The chain has TRBV13 and TRBJ2-7; possible D gene TRBD2, 6 bases. CDR3 length: 13 amino acids. CDR1 PRHDT and CDR2 FYEKMQ come from the germline V gene (reference sequence). V was clipped by 5 bases and J by 11 bases, with 19 bases between them. Here the CDR3 reads CASSPGSGEDEYF. The CDR3 DNA reads as TGTGCCAGCAGCCCCGGATCTGGGGAGGATGAGTACTTC. The full variable domain, completed using reference TRBV13 and TRBJ2-7, is AAGVIQSPRHLIKEKRETATLKCYPIPRHDTVYWYQQGPGQDPQFLISFYEKMQSDKGSIPDRFSAQQFSDYHSELNMSSLELGDSALYFCASSPGSGEDEYFGPGTRLTVT.

V is TRBV11-3 and J is TRBJ2-3; 9 bases line up with TRBD2. This CDR3 spans 18 amino acids. CDR1 and CDR2 from the germline V gene are SGHNT and YENEEA. The V and J ends lost 4 bases and 5 bases, in that order; junction bases with no gene match: 16. The CDR3 coding sequence is TGTGCCAGCAGCTCGGCCCCGCCAGCGGGGGGCCTGGTAGATACGCAGTATTTT. Translation gives CASSSAPPAGGLVDTQYF.

This chain connects TRBV7-9 to TRBJ2-1, with 9 nucleotides matching TRBD2. J lost 7 bases, V lost 3 bases, and 7 bases had no gene match. The germline V gene encodes CDR1 SEHNR and CDR2 FQNEAQ (reference sequence). CDR3 length: 15 residues. CDR3 loop: CASSFSRGGANEQFF. CDR3 coding DNA: TGTGCCAGCAGCTTTTCTCGCGGGGGGGCGAATGAGCAGTTCTTC.

The chain combines TRBV7-2 with TRBJ2-5; TRBD1 matches 11 bases. This CDR3 has 16 amino acids. The ends lost 3 bases at V and 5 bases at J; junction bases unmatched: 8. CDR1 and CDR2 (germline): SGHTA, FQGNSA. In nucleotides, the CDR3 is TGTGCCAGCAGCTTGTATGCCGGGACAGGGGGGGAGACCCAGTACTTC. Protein sequence: CASSLYAGTGGETQYF.

The genes are TRBV7-2 and TRBJ2-5; weak D call: TRBD1 (5 bases). CDR1 is SGHTA and CDR2 is FQGNSA in the germline V gene. The CDR3 totals 13 residues. V shed 3 bases and J shed 5 bases, with 10 bases lying between them. The CDR3, as DNA: TGTGCCAGCAGCTTGGTGGGGCAGGAGACCCAGTACTTC. Its translation: CASSLVGQETQYF.

The CDR3: CAISAPGGYEQYF. CDR3 nucleotide sequence: TGTGCCATCAGTGCCCCAGGGGGATACGAGCAGTACTTC. V is TRBV10-3 and J is TRBJ2-7; 7 bases align to TRBD1. The CDR3 spans 13 residues. The V segment lost 4 bases and the J segment 4 bases; nucleotides outside the gene matches: 4. The germline V gene encodes CDR1 ENHRY and CDR2 SYGVKD.

Of note for this clone: In the same sample, other DNA sequences code for this CDR3. The J gene is TRBJ1-5, the V gene TRBV18; TRBD1 aligns across 8 bases. The germline gives CDR1 KGHSH, CDR2 LQKENI. There are 14 residues in the CDR3. The trim removed 3 bases at V and 2 bases at J, leaving 0 bases unmatched. CDR3 protein: CASSPGQGNQPQHF. CDR3 bases: TGTGCCAGCTCACCGGGACAGGGCAATCAGCCCCAGCATTTT.

Details on this clone: A read error may account for a junction end that differs from germline. V is TRBV9 and J is TRBJ2-5; 9 positions agree with TRBD2. Per the germline V gene, CDR1 is SGDLS and CDR2 is YYNGEE. This CDR3 is 15 amino acids long. CDR3 DNA sequence: TGTGCCAGCAGCCTCTCCGGCGGCGGGGGGGAGAACCAGTACTTC. Its translation is CASSLSGGGGENQYF.